This TCR beta chain was sequenced for a study of graft-versus-host responses after intestinal transplantation. About this clone: Its antigen is not known.

In germline, CDR1 is SEHNR, CDR2 FQNEAQ (reference sequence). V gave up 0 bases and J gave up 8 bases, with 7 bases separating them. There are 12 residues in the CDR3. Sequencing was performed with immunoSEQ multiplex PCR; in TCRdb, only in-frame clones are kept and a portion is missing. The data hold tens of thousands of clones, with 75% to 95% observed a single time. The chain employs TRBV7-9 and TRBJ1-1, with D perhaps matching TRBD1 (5 bases). The sequences come from unstimulated CD8+ T cells sorted from spleen or lymph node cells, collected before intestinal transplant. The sequence was obtained from a human donor who received an intestinal transplant. The CDR3 DNA sequence: TGTGCCAGCAGCTTAGCGTGGGGCGAAGCTTTCTTT. This gives the protein CASSLAWGEAFF.